One and the same sample provided the 25 T cell receptor beta chains below, sequenced in a study of shared clonotypes between healthy human individuals. Produced via immunoSEQ multiplex PCR; TCRdb's table is partial and in-frame only. The repertoire holds about 2.2 million clones, about 94% seen once, with 1.5% to 2% in the top ten. The naive CD8 subset, CD45RO-negative cells positively selected for CCR7, excluded terminally differentiated effector memory CD45RA+ cells. What was sequenced was naive CD8+ T cells from PBMCs. These receptors were obtained from a man aged 18-30 years in good health. Some clones in this sample may be carry-over from other donors' samples.

The chain joins TRBV28 to TRBJ2-3; 8 positions agree with TRBD2. The V gene end was trimmed by 1 base and the J gene end by 2 bases; junction bases not matched to a gene: 11. The germline gives CDR1 MDHEN, CDR2 SYDVKM. The CDR3 contains 18 residues. The CDR3 reads CASSLLRRSGVYTDTQYF. In nucleotides, the CDR3 is TGTGCCAGCAGTTTATTACGGCGTAGCGGGGTCTACACAGATACGCAGTATTTT.

This clone was seen a single time. The J gene is TRBJ2-1, the V gene TRBV7-9, with D perhaps TRBD2 (6 bases). Deletions cut 4 bases from V and 12 bases from J, with 10 bases between. This CDR3 contains 11 residues. Per the germline V gene, CDR1 is SEHNR and CDR2 is FQNEAQ (reference sequence). The CDR3 loop reads CASSSPGGQFF. The CDR3 coding sequence is TGTGCCAGCAGCTCCCCCGGGGGGCAGTTCTTC.

A single count supports this clone. This rearrangement joins TRBV5-4 to TRBJ2-3, with D maybe TRBD2 (5 bases). This CDR3 is 15 amino acids long. The V and J ends lost 5 bases and 6 bases respectively, with 19 bases between them. Germline assignment: CDR1 SGHNT and CDR2 YYREEE (reference sequence). The CDR3 protein is CASSEGPGVGDTQYF. The CDR3 bases are TGTGCCAGCAGTGAGGGTCCAGGAGTGGGCGATACGCAGTATTTT.

This chain connects TRBV7-6 to TRBJ2-7; possibly TRBD2 for D (5 bases). The CDR3 runs 13 residues. V dropped 2 bases and J dropped 6 bases, with 11 bases sitting between them. Germline assignment: CDR1 SGHVS and CDR2 FNYEAQ. The CDR3 sequence is CASSLTRHGEQYF. The CDR3 bases are TGTGCCAGCAGCTTAACTAGGCACGGCGAGCAGTACTTC. Variable domain in full (rest from reference TRBV7-6 and TRBJ2-7): GAGVSQSPRYKVTKRGQDVALRCDPISGHVSLYWYRQALGQGPEFLTYFNYEAQQDKSGLPNDRFSAERPEGSISTLTIQRTEQRDSAMYRCASSLTRHGEQYFGPGTRLTVT.

CDR3 sequence (DNA): TGTGCCATCAGTGAGTCGCCAGCGGGATCTTACAATGAGCAGTTCTTC. This encodes CAISESPAGSYNEQFF. V and J are TRBV10-3 and TRBJ2-1; 7 bases agree with TRBD2. V trimming: 0 bases; J trimming: 4 bases; junction bases outside the gene matches: 6. The CDR3 contains 16 residues. Germline V gene data show CDR1 as ENHRY and CDR2 as SYGVKD.

This clone appeared a few times. The chain links TRBV25-1 to TRBJ1-1; 8 positions match TRBD1. The trim removed 5 bases at V and 0 bases at J, leaving 11 bases unmatched. Germline V gene data show CDR1 as MGHDK and CDR2 as SYGVNS. CDR3 size: 17 residues. Written as DNA, the CDR3 is TGTGCCAGCAGTCCCAAAGACAGGGGCGACATGAACACTGAAGCTTTCTTT. It is translated as CASSPKDRGDMNTEAFF.

Only a few counts were recorded for this clone. V usage is TRBV10-3 and J usage is TRBJ1-2; TRBD1 agrees at 9 bases. V lost 3 bases, J lost 4 bases, and 6 bases stayed unmatched. CDR1 ENHRY and CDR2 SYGVKD come from the germline V gene. The CDR3 loop spans 15 amino acids. CDR3 residues: CAISDLGQGVYGYTF. The CDR3 DNA is TGTGCCATCAGTGACCTGGGACAGGGCGTCTATGGCTACACCTTC.

The rearrangement links TRBV19 to TRBJ2-7; D remains unclear. The CDR3 is 10 amino acids. The V gene's germline CDR1 is LNHDA and CDR2 SQIVND (reference sequence). V was trimmed by 5 bases and J by 7 bases, leaving 6 bases between them. CDR3 coding DNA: TGTGCCAGTAGTGCGAGAGAGCAGTACTTC. This codes for CASSAREQYF. The whole variable domain, remainder taken from reference TRBV19 and TRBJ2-7, is DGGITQSPKYLFRKEGQNVTLSCEQNLNHDAMYWYRQDPGQGLRLIYYSQIVNDFQKGDIAEGYSVSREKKESFPLTVTSAQKNPTAFYLCASSAREQYFGPGTRLTVT.

The CDR3 nucleotides are TGTGCCAGCTCGCCATACAGGGGCAATCAGCCCCAGCATTTT. Its protein is CASSPYRGNQPQHF. The chain links TRBV18 to TRBJ1-5; the D gene is possibly TRBD1 (6 bases). CDR3 length equals 14 residues. V lost 6 bases, J lost 2 bases, and 11 bases lay in between. Germline CDR1 is KGHSH and CDR2 is LQKENI.

The chain couples TRBV28 to TRBJ1-2; D might be TRBD1 (5 bases). V shed 2 bases and J shed 6 bases, with 19 bases lying between them. The CDR3 length is 16 residues. The V gene's germline CDR1 is MDHEN and CDR2 SYDVKM. Here the CDR3 DNA reads TGTGCCAGCAGTTTAACCCGCCCGGGACGACACGATGGCTACACCTTC. This translates into CASSLTRPGRHDGYTF.

Regarding this clone: Additional DNA sequences in this sample encode the identical CDR3. The chain joins TRBV5-6 to TRBJ2-7, with D maybe TRBD2 (6 bases). Looked up from germline, CDR1 is SGHDT and CDR2 is YYEEEE. Trimming cost V 1 base and J 6 bases, with 8 bases left between them. This CDR3 has 12 amino acids. DNA of the CDR3: TGTGCCAGCAGCTTGATGGGAGGCGAGCAGTACTTC. Translation: CASSLMGGEQYF.

This chain links TRBV28 with TRBJ2-4; 8 positions match TRBD1. Trimming cost V 7 bases and J 9 bases; bases outside gene matches: 8. The CDR3 covers 13 residues. Per germline, CDR1 MDHEN and CDR2 SYDVKM. The CDR3 coding sequence is TGTGCCAGCATTCAAGACAGGGGTGGCATTCAGTACTTC. Translation: CASIQDRGGIQYF.

This clone was detected once. The chain combines TRBV9 with TRBJ1-2; the D is unclear. V was shortened by 3 bases and J by 0 bases, with 9 bases between the two germline ends. This CDR3 is built from 14 residues. Germline V gene lookup returns CDR1 SGDLS and CDR2 YYNGEE. The CDR3 DNA sequence: TGTGCCAGCAGCGAGGACGGATCTAACTATGGCTACACCTTC. Its protein product is CASSEDGSNYGYTF.

The rearrangement links TRBV19 to TRBJ1-1; D unclear. This CDR3 has 13 amino acids. V gave up 5 bases and J gave up 7 bases, with 14 bases separating them. Germline values: CDR1 LNHDA, CDR2 SQIVND (reference sequence). In nucleotides, the CDR3 is TGTGCCAGTAGTTCCCACCCAGGAGATGAAGCTTTCTTT. Encoded protein: CASSSHPGDEAFF.

The chain links TRBV5-1 to TRBJ1-2; no clear D gene. V was trimmed by 4 bases and J by 4 bases, leaving 17 bases between them. Germline CDR1 and CDR2: SGHRS and YFSETQ. This CDR3 has 15 amino acids. The CDR3 nucleotides are TGCGCCAGCAGCCCGGAGGACCCGCACATCTATGGCTACACCTTC. This codes for CASSPEDPHIYGYTF.

The chain recombines TRBV5-6 with TRBJ2-3, with 10 bases fitting TRBD2. The CDR3 consists of 16 residues. V lost 1 base, J lost 2 bases, and 4 bases stayed unmatched. Germline CDR1 and CDR2: SGHDT and YYEEEE. The CDR3 is CASSLQLAGITDTQYF. CDR3 nucleotides: TGTGCCAGCAGCTTGCAACTAGCGGGGATCACAGATACGCAGTATTTT.

The chain joins TRBV7-9 to TRBJ2-1; 8 bases are shared with TRBD2. The V gene's germline CDR1 is SEHNR and CDR2 FQNEAQ (reference sequence). J gave up 2 bases and V 10 bases, and 10 bases lay outside the gene matches. The CDR3 covers 15 residues. The CDR3 is CATAPGRAPYNEQFF. CDR3 coding DNA: TGTGCCACCGCTCCCGGGAGGGCCCCCTACAATGAGCAGTTCTTC.

V usage is TRBV7-9 and J usage is TRBJ1-1; no reliable D call. Germline lookup yields CDR1 SEHNR and CDR2 FQNEAQ (reference sequence). V was shortened by 4 bases and J by 7 bases, with 10 bases between the two germline ends. The CDR3 has 12 amino acids. CDR3 residues: CASSSHRVEAFF. Here the CDR3 DNA reads TGTGCCAGCAGCTCCCACAGAGTTGAAGCTTTCTTT.

The chain joins TRBV7-9 to TRBJ1-5, with D unclear. The V end was cut by 5 bases, the J end by 4 bases, with 12 bases between. Germline CDR1 reads SEHNR; CDR2 reads FQNEAQ (reference sequence). The CDR3 loop spans 14 amino acids. For the CDR3, the DNA is TGTGCCAGCAGCGACTCGACGGCAAATCAGCCCCAGCATTTT. Its protein is CASSDSTANQPQHF.

The J gene is TRBJ1-4, the V gene TRBV15, with 10 positions matching TRBD1. CDR1 and CDR2 (germline): LNHNV, YYDKDF (reference sequence). V shed 4 bases and J 7 bases; nucleotides not matched to a gene: 6. CDR3 size: 15 residues. The CDR3 loop is CATSNLGQGSEKLFF. CDR3 coding DNA: TGTGCCACCAGCAACTTGGGACAGGGGTCTGAAAAACTGTTTTTT.

CDR3 loop: CASSFRLAAYEQYF. CDR3 nucleotide sequence: TGTGCCAGCAGCTTTCGACTAGCCGCCTACGAGCAGTACTTC. V and J are TRBV7-2 and TRBJ2-7; 7 bases line up with TRBD2. Germline CDR1 SGHTA, CDR2 FQGNSA. The V and J ends lost 3 bases and 2 bases, in that order; junction bases with no gene match: 4. CDR3 length equals 14 residues.

In this sample, this clone turned up once. CDR3 sequence (DNA): TGTGCCAGCAGTTCCCCCATGTATAGATACAATGAGCAGTTCTTC. It translates to CASSSPMYRYNEQFF. The rearrangement uses TRBV27 and TRBJ2-1, with D hard to call. The CDR3 runs to 15 residues. V lost 4 bases and J lost 4, with 14 bases in between. Germline CDR1 is MNHEY and CDR2 is SMNVEV (reference sequence).

This chain joins TRBV5-6 and TRBJ1-2; 10 bases align to TRBD1. The CDR3 length is 14 residues. V lost 4 bases to trimming and J lost 5 bases; unmatched junction nucleotides: 5. The V gene's germline CDR1 is SGHDT and CDR2 YYEEEE. The CDR3 DNA sequence: TGTGCCAGCAGCAGGGGGACAGGGGATTATGGCTACACCTTC. It codes for CASSRGTGDYGYTF.

V usage is TRBV28 and J usage is TRBJ2-7, with 7 bases matching TRBD2. The CDR3 contains 14 residues. Germline values: CDR1 MDHEN, CDR2 SYDVKM. Trimming removed 5 bases from V and 4 bases from J; junction bases left unmatched: 8. CDR3 residues: CASSQGLGWYEQYF. CDR3 DNA: TGTGCCAGCAGTCAAGGACTAGGTTGGTACGAGCAGTACTTC.

The chain is built from TRBV27 and TRBJ2-2; D possibly matches TRBD1 or TRBD2 (6 bases each). Trimming took off 3 bases at V and 6 bases at J, with 17 bases between the two ends. CDR3 length equals 16 residues. Germline CDR1 reads MNHEY; CDR2 reads SMNVEV (reference sequence). The CDR3 loop reads CASSFLGGYMAGELFF. For the CDR3, the DNA is TGTGCCAGCAGTTTTTTGGGGGGCTATATGGCCGGGGAGCTGTTTTTT.